One sample yielded the 11 T cell receptor beta chains listed below, sequenced in a study of shared clonotypes between healthy human individuals. Assay: immunoSEQ multiplex PCR; the TCRdb copy retains only in-frame clones and omits some. The sample contains approximately 1,000,000 clones, 78% of which appear only once. Source material: memory CD4+ T cells from PBMCs. Subset indicated: CD45RA-negative fraction. The receptors come from a man between 18 and 35 years old in good health. Some clones in this sample may be carry-over from other donors' samples.

This clone appeared a few times. Sequence at one end of the junction differs from germline and may be a read error. V and J are TRBV28 and TRBJ2-5; D is perhaps TRBD1 (7 bases). There are 15 residues in the CDR3. Looked up from germline, CDR1 is MDHEN and CDR2 is SYDVKM. This CDR3 reads CASSQQGQSGEAQYF. The CDR3 DNA is TGTGCCAGCAGCCAACAGGGGCAATCGGGAGAGGCCCAGTACTTC.

CDR3 amino acids: CASSSGTIDEQYF. The CDR3 DNA sequence: TGCGCCAGCAGCTCCGGGACTATTGACGAGCAGTACTTC. V usage is TRBV5-1 and J usage is TRBJ2-7; 7 bases map to TRBD2. This CDR3 comprises 13 residues. J was trimmed by 5 bases and V by 3 bases; bases with no gene match: 5. Germline assignment: CDR1 SGHRS and CDR2 YFSETQ.

The chain carries TRBV9 and TRBJ2-3; possible D gene TRBD1, 6 bases. With 4 bases removed from V and 5 bases from J, the gap between germline ends came to 14 bases. The CDR3 length is 14 residues. Germline CDR1 SGDLS, CDR2 YYNGEE. The DNA of the CDR3 is TGTGCCAGCAGCCCCCCCACAGGGTTAGATACGCAGTATTTT. Its protein product is CASSPPTGLDTQYF.

The V gene is TRBV14, the J gene TRBJ1-1; D perhaps matches TRBD1 (5 bases). V was pared by 1 base and J by 3 bases, with 6 bases between. Looked up from germline, CDR1 is SGHDN and CDR2 is FVKESK. The CDR3 covers 13 residues. In DNA, the CDR3 is TGTGCCAGCAGCCAAGGACAGCACACTGAAGCTTTCTTT. This gives the protein CASSQGQHTEAFF.

The V gene is TRBV9, the J gene TRBJ2-1; TRBD2 agrees at 8 bases. The V segment lost 1 base and the J segment 8 bases; nucleotides outside the gene matches: 8. The CDR3 sequence is 15 residues long. Germline assignment: CDR1 SGDLS and CDR2 YYNGEE. In DNA, the CDR3 is TGTGCCAGCAGCGTACAAGGACTAGCCGAGTATGAGCAGTTCTTC. As protein: CASSVQGLAEYEQFF.

V and J are TRBV10-3 and TRBJ2-7, with D unresolved. The CDR3 loop spans 15 amino acids. V shed 5 bases and J shed 0 bases, with 14 bases lying between them. Germline V gene sequence: CDR1 ENHRY, CDR2 SYGVKD. The CDR3, as DNA: TGTGCCATCAGTCGAGACTGGGCCAGCTCCTACGAGCAGTACTTC. This sequence encodes CAISRDWASSYEQYF.

The chain is built from TRBV5-6 and TRBJ1-5, with D hard to call. Germline V lookup: CDR1 SGHDT, CDR2 YYEEEE. Deletions cut 1 base from V and 1 base from J, with 12 bases between. The CDR3 is 16 residues long. CDR3 amino acids: CASSLYQSLSNQPQHF. The CDR3 nucleotides are TGTGCCAGCAGCTTGTATCAGTCCTTGAGCAATCAGCCCCAGCATTTT.

Notes on this clone: The likely explanation is a read error, given a far larger clone one base away. Other DNA sequences in this sample translate to the same CDR3. The genes are TRBV10-3 and TRBJ1-1; D may be TRBD1 (5 bases). From germline, CDR1 is ENHRY and CDR2 SYGVKD. This CDR3 is 14 amino acids long. CDR3 loop: CAIRETGTHTEAFF. Here the CDR3 DNA reads TGTGCCATCAGAGAAACCGGGACGCACACTGAGGCTTTCTTT.

The J gene is TRBJ2-1, the V gene TRBV9; 14 bases match TRBD2. CDR1 is SGDLS and CDR2 is YYNGEE in the germline V gene. The CDR3 runs to 17 residues. V gave up 0 bases and J gave up 6 bases; unmatched junction bases: 5. CDR3 residues: CASSVVPTSGRANEQFF. The CDR3 DNA reads as TGTGCCAGCAGCGTAGTCCCGACTAGCGGGAGGGCCAATGAGCAGTTCTTC.

The CDR3 DNA reads TGTGCCAGCAGCTTGGGTGCGGGAAACACCATATATTTT. It yields the protein CASSLGAGNTIYF. This chain joins TRBV5-6 and TRBJ1-3; D gene uncertain. The germline V gene has CDR1 SGHDT and CDR2 YYEEEE. V was trimmed by 0 bases and J by 4 bases, leaving 5 bases between them. The CDR3 is made up of 13 amino acids. Variable domain in full (rest from reference TRBV5-6 and TRBJ1-3): DAGVTQSPTHLIKTRGQQVTLRCSPKSGHDTVSWYQQALGQGPQFIFQYYEEEERQRGNFPDRFSGHQFPNYSSELNVNALLLGDSALYLCASSLGAGNTIYFGEGSWLTVV.

The chain carries TRBV7-8 and TRBJ1-5; D gene uncertain. The V gene lost 2 bases and the J gene lost 6 bases, with 11 bases spanning the gap. CDR1 is SGHVS, CDR2 FQNEAQ, per germline. The CDR3 length is 14 residues. CDR3 amino acids: CASSLPVSAQPQHF. DNA for the CDR3: TGTGCCAGCAGCTTACCCGTTTCCGCTCAGCCCCAGCATTTT.